A selection of T cell receptor beta chains follows, all from one sample in a study of shared T cell receptors in the human thymus. Libraries were prepared by immunoSEQ multiplex PCR; TCRdb keeps only in-frame clonotypes and omits some of them. The sample lists about 380,000 clones; around 93% were seen once. Sample: thymocytes. These TCRs come from a human donor. Both conserved end residues are part of each CDR3. Fields, in order: clone size, V gene, J gene, D gene, CDR3 DNA, CDR3 protein. D genes are given only for firm matches. The size entry is marked missing in some rows and otherwise reads once, few, many or a size class.

size: NA
V: TRBV27
J: TRBJ2-2
D: TRBD2
DNA: TGTGCCAGCAGGAGCGGGAGAAAAACCGGGGAGCTGTTTTTT
CDR3: CASRSGRKTGELFF

size: NA
V: TRBV6-5
J: TRBJ1-5
D: TRBD1
DNA: TGTGCCAGCAACGCCGGGACAGTTTATCAGCCCCAGCATTTT
CDR3: CASNAGTVYQPQHF

size: NA
V: TRBV19
J: TRBJ2-5
D: TRBD1
DNA: TGTGCCAGTAGTAGCCTGGACAGGGGGGAGACCCAGTACTTC
CDR3: CASSSLDRGETQYF

size: once
V: TRBV6-1
J: TRBJ2-1
D: TRBD2
DNA: TGTGCCAGCAGTGAATTGCGACTAGCGGGAGATCCGCCCCATGAGCAGTTCTTC
CDR3: CASSELRLAGDPPHEQFF

size: NA
V: TRBV9
J: TRBJ2-3
D: NA
DNA: TGTGCCAGCAGCGTAGGTCAGGGGCGTGCGGATACGCAGTATTTT
CDR3: CASSVGQGRADTQYF

size: once
V: TRBV27
J: TRBJ2-5
D: NA
DNA: TGTGCCAGCAGTTCGGACATACAGGGGCGGGAGCCCTTGGCGACCCAGTACTTC
CDR3: CASSSDIQGREPLATQYF

size: NA
V: TRBV19
J: TRBJ2-4
D: NA
DNA: TGTGCCAGTAGTATAATCCGGGGCGAGGTGAACATTCAGTACTTC
CDR3: CASSIIRGEVNIQYF

size: NA
V: TRBV29-1
J: TRBJ2-1
D: TRBD2
DNA: TGCAGCGTTTGGGGCGGGAGGGCCTACAATGAGCAGTTCTTC
CDR3: CSVWGGRAYNEQFF

size: NA
V: TRBV9
J: TRBJ2-7
D: TRBD2
DNA: TGTGCCAGCAGGGTCCCGGGACTAGCGGCTTACGAGCAGTACTTC
CDR3: CASRVPGLAAYEQYF

size: NA
V: TRBV2
J: TRBJ1-1
D: NA
DNA: TGTGCCAGCAGCGCCCTTCCGGGCGACACTGAAGCTTTCTTT
CDR3: CASSALPGDTEAFF

size: NA
V: TRBV15
J: TRBJ1-1
D: TRBD1
DNA: TGTGCCACCAGCAGAGATTATGGACAGGGTAGTCCTATAATAGAAGCTTTCTTT
CDR3: CATSRDYGQGSPIIEAFF

size: NA
V: TRBV27
J: TRBJ1-2
D: NA
DNA: TGTGCCAGCAGTTCGGGGAGGAGGGGCTATGGCTACACCTTC
CDR3: CASSSGRRGYGYTF

size: NA
V: TRBV7-9
J: TRBJ1-3
D: TRBD1
DNA: TGTGCCAGCAGCACCCACAGGGGGCGAGGAAACACCATATATTTT
CDR3: CASSTHRGRGNTIYF

size: NA
V: TRBV5-1
J: TRBJ1-2
D: NA
DNA: TGCGCCAGCAGCCGGACGACTAACTATGGCTACACCTTC
CDR3: CASSRTTNYGYTF

size: once
V: TRBV15
J: TRBJ1-4
D: NA
DNA: TGTGCCACCAGCACTGAGCAGGGGTTTGATGAAAAACTGTTTTTT
CDR3: CATSTEQGFDEKLFF

size: once
V: TRBV5-4
J: TRBJ2-1
D: TRBD1
DNA: TGTGCCAGCAGCCGCGGACAGGGGTGGTACAATGAGCAGTTCTTC
CDR3: CASSRGQGWYNEQFF

size: NA
V: TRBV4-3
J: TRBJ2-7
D: TRBD2
DNA: TGCGCCAGCAGCCTTGGACTAGCGGGAGCCTACGAGCAGTACTTC
CDR3: CASSLGLAGAYEQYF

size: NA
V: TRBV6-1
J: TRBJ2-7
D: TRBD1
DNA: TGTGCCAGCAGCCGTCCGACAGGGCCGTACTACGAGCAGTACTTC
CDR3: CASSRPTGPYYEQYF

size: once
V: TRBV10-3
J: TRBJ1-1
D: NA
DNA: TGTGCCATCAGTGAGTCAACGGAACGTAGATCCATGAACACTGAAGCTTTCTTT
CDR3: CAISESTERRSMNTEAFF

size: NA
V: TRBV9
J: TRBJ1-3
D: NA
DNA: TGTGCCAGCAGCTCCCGGGCCCGCCCGGACACCATATATTTT
CDR3: CASSSRARPDTIYF

size: NA
V: TRBV28
J: TRBJ2-1
D: NA
DNA: TGTGCCAGCATCAACCTCCTCCTGGGGGGAAGGGATGAGCAGTTCTTC
CDR3: CASINLLLGGRDEQFF

size: once
V: TRBV4-1
J: TRBJ2-5
D: TRBD2
DNA: TGCGCCAGCAGCCTTCAGTACACCGGGAGGGAGACCCAGTACTTC
CDR3: CASSLQYTGRETQYF

size: NA
V: TRBV28
J: TRBJ2-5
D: TRBD1
DNA: TGTGCCAGCAGTGTCAATTTCAAGACAGGGAAAGAGACCCAGTACTTC
CDR3: CASSVNFKTGKETQYF

size: NA
V: TRBV4-1
J: TRBJ1-2
D: TRBD1
DNA: TGCGCCAGCAGCCCTACAGGGGGCATGGAAGATCCTAACTATGGCTACACCTTC
CDR3: CASSPTGGMEDPNYGYTF

size: NA
V: TRBV19
J: TRBJ2-1
D: NA
DNA: TGTGCCGGCAGGCCGAGGGGGCAGTTCTTC
CDR3: CAGRPRGQFF

size: NA
V: TRBV19
J: TRBJ2-6
D: TRBD2
DNA: TGTGCCAGTAGTATAGAACTAGCGGGGCTATCATGCTTTGGGGCCAACGTCCTGACTTTC
CDR3: CASSIELAGLSCFGANVLTF

size: NA
V: TRBV29-1
J: TRBJ2-7
D: NA
DNA: TGCAGCGTTGTTCAGGGGTACTACGAGCAGTACTTC
CDR3: CSVVQGYYEQYF

size: NA
V: TRBV6-5
J: TRBJ2-7
D: NA
DNA: TGTGCCAGCAGTTACTCGGGGACTTCAGCGGGTCAGGAGCAGTACTTC
CDR3: CASSYSGTSAGQEQYF

size: NA
V: TRBV12-2
J: TRBJ2-7
D: NA
DNA: TGTGCAAGTCGCTTAGCGTTCGGACTAGCGGGAAGTTCCTACGAGCAGTACTTC
CDR3: CASRLAFGLAGSSYEQYF

size: NA
V: TRBV6-1
J: TRBJ1-5
D: NA
DNA: TGTGCCAGCAGTGAATGGGAATACTCCCAGCCCCAGCATTTT
CDR3: CASSEWEYSQPQHF

size: NA
V: TRBV7-9
J: TRBJ2-7
D: NA
DNA: TGTGCCAGCAGCTTAGGGGAGCCCTACCTCTACGAGCAGTACTTC
CDR3: CASSLGEPYLYEQYF

size: NA
V: TRBV14
J: TRBJ2-7
D: TRBD2
DNA: TGTGCCAGCAGCCCCCGACCGCGGGAGTCAGGCTACGAGCAGTACTTC
CDR3: CASSPRPRESGYEQYF

size: NA
V: TRBV7-2
J: TRBJ2-1
D: NA
DNA: TGTGCCAGCAGCTTAGGACACCTCCCGGGCAATGAGCAGTTCTTC
CDR3: CASSLGHLPGNEQFF

size: NA
V: TRBV10-2
J: TRBJ1-2
D: TRBD1
DNA: TGCGCCAGCAGCAGAGGGACAGGGGTTAACTATGGCTACACCTTC
CDR3: CASSRGTGVNYGYTF

size: NA
V: TRBV28
J: TRBJ2-3
D: TRBD2
DNA: TGTGCCAGCAGGGTACGGGGAAGCGGGAGGGACACAGATACGCAGTATTTT
CDR3: CASRVRGSGRDTDTQYF

size: NA
V: TRBV6-4
J: TRBJ1-2
D: NA
DNA: TGTGCCAGCAGGAGGGGGAGAGGTGGCTACACCTTC
CDR3: CASRRGRGGYTF

size: NA
V: TRBV7-9
J: TRBJ2-1
D: NA
DNA: TGTGCCAGCAGCTTAGCTTTAGAGGGCGGGTACGATGAGCAGTTCTTC
CDR3: CASSLALEGGYDEQFF